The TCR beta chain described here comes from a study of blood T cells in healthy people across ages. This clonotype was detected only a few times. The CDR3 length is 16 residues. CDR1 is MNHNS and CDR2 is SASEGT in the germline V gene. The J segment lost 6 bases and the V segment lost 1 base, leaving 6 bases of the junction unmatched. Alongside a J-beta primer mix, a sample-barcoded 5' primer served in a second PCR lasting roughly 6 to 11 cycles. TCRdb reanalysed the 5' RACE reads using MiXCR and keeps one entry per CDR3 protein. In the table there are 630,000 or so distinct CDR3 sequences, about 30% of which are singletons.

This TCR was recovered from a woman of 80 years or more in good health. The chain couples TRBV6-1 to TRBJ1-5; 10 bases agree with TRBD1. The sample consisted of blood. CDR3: CASSEDMTGGGQPQHF. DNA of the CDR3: TGTGCCAGCAGTGAAGATATGACAGGGGGCGGTCAGCCCCAGCATTTT.